This T cell receptor (beta chain) was documented in a study of PD-1 blockade in classical Hodgkin lymphoma. Trimming removed 8 bases at V and 3 bases at J, with 17 bases between. Germline values: CDR1 MDHEN, CDR2 SYDVKM. The CDR3 loop spans 14 amino acids. Data came from immunoSEQ multiplex PCR; TCRdb stores just in-frame clones and leaves some out. The sample carries approximately 52,000 clones, approximately 86% recorded once. Time point in this sample: cycle 4 day 1 (C4D1), after less than 7 weeks of nivolumab. All patients relapsed after autologous stem cell transplantation, and brentuximab vedotin exposure varied. Classifying best responses yielded complete response, partial response or progressive disease.

This sample comprised peripheral blood mononuclear cells (PBMCs), obtained before the fourth cycle of nivolumab. This clonotype was sampled from a human donor with classical Hodgkin lymphoma. The gene calls are TRBV28 and TRBJ2-7; D may match TRBD1 or TRBD2 (5 bases each). CDR3 nucleotides: TGTGCCAGCGGGACCATCGCGAGAGACTACGAGCAGTACTTC. Translated: CASGTIARDYEQYF.